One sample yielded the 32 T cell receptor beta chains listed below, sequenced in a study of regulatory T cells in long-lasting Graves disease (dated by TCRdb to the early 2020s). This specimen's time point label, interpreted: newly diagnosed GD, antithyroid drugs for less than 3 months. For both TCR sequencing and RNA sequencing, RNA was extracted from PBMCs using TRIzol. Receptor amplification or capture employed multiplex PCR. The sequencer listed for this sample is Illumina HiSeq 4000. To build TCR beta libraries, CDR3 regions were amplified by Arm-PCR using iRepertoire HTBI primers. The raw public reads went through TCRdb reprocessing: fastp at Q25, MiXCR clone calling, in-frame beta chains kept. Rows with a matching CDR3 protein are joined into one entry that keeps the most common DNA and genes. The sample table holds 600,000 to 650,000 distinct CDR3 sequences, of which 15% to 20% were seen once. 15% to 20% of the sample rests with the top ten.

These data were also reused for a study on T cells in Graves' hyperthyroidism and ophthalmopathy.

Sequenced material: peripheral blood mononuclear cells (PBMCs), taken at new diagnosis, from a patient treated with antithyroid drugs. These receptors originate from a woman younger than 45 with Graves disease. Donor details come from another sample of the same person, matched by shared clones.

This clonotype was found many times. Written as DNA, the CDR3 is TGTGCCAGCAGGGAGACAGCCAGCTCCTACAATGAGCAGTTCTTC. This codes for CASRETASSYNEQFF. V and J are TRBV25-1 and TRBJ2-1, with D perhaps matching TRBD1 (5 bases). The CDR3 has 15 amino acids. Per germline, CDR1 MGHDK and CDR2 SYGVNS. Trimming cost V 6 bases and J 0 bases, with 12 bases left between them.

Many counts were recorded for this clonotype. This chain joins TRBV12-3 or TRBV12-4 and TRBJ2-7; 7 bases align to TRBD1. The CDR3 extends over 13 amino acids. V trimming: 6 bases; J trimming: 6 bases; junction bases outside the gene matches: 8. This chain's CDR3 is CASRPQGTGEQYF. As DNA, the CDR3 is TGTGCCAGCAGGCCACAGGGGACCGGCGAGCAGTACTTC.

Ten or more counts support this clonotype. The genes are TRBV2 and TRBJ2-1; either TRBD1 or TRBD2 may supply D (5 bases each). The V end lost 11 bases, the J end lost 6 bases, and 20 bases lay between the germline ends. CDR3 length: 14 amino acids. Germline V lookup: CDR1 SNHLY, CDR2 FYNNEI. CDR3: CALRGTGMPNEQFF. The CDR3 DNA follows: TGTGCCCTGAGAGGGACGGGGATGCCCAATGAGCAGTTCTTC.

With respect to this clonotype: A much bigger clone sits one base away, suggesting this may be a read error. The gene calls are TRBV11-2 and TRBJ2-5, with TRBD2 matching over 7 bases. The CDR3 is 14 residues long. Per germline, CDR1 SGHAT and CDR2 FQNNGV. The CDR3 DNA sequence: TGTGCCGGCAGCTTGAGAATCGGGAGGGAGACCCAGTACTTC. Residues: CAGSLRIGRETQYF.

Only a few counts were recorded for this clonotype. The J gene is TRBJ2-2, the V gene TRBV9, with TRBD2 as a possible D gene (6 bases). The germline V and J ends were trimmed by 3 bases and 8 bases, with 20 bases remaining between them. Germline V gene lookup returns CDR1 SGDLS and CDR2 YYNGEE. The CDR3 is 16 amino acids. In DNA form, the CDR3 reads TGTGCCAGCAGCGCCCGAGATGCGGGGATCGGTGGGGAGCTGTTTTTT. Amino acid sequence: CASSARDAGIGGELFF.

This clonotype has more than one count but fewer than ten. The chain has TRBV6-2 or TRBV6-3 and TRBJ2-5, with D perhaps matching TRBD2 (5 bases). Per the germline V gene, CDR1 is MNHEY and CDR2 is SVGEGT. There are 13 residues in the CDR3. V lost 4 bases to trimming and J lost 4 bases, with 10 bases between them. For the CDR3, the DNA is TGTGCCAGCAGTTTTAGGAGGAGAGAGACCCAGTACTTC. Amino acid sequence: CASSFRRRETQYF.

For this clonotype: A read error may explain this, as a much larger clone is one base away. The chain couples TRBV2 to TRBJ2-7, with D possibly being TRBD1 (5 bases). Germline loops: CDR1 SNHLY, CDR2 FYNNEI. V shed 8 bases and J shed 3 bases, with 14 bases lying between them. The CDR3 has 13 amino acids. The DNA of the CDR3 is TGTGCCAGCTGGAGACAGTTGGGCTACGAGCAGTACTTC. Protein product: CASWRQLGYEQYF.

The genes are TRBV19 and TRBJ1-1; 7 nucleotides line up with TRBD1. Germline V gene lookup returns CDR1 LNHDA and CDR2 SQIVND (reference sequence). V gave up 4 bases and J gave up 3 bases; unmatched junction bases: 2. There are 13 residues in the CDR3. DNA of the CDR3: TGTGCCAGTAGTAAGGGGACAGACACTGAAGCTTTCTTT. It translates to CASSKGTDTEAFF.

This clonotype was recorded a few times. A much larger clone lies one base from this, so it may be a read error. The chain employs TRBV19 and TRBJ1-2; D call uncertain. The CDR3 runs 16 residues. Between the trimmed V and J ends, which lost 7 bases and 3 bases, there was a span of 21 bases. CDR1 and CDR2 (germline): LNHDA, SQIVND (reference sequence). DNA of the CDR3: TGTGCCAGTACCTATTATCGGGTGGCGGAAGACTATGGCTACACCTTC. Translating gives CASTYYRVAEDYGYTF. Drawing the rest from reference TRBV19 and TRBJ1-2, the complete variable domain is DGGITQSPKYLFRKEGQNVTLSCEQNLNHDAMYWYRQDPGQGLRLIYYSQIVNDFQKGDIAEGYSVSREKKESFPLTVTSAQKNPTAFYLCASTYYRVAEDYGYTFGSGTRLTVV.

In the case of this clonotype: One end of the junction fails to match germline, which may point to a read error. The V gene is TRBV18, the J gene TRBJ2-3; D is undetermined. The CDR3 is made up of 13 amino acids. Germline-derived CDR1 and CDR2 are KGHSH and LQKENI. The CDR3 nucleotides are TGTGCCAGCTCACCAAATAGCATAGATACGCAGTATTTT. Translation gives CASSPNSIDTQYF.

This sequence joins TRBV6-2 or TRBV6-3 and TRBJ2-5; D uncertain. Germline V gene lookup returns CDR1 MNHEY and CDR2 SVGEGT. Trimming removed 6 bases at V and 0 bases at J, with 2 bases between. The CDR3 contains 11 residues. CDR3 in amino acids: CASRNQETQYF. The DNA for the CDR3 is TGTGCCAGCAGGAACCAAGAGACCCAGTACTTC.

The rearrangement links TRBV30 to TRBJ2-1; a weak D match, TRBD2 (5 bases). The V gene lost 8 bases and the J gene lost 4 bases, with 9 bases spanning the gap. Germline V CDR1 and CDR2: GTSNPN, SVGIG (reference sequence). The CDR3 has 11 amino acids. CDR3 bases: TGTGCCCGAGAGGGTTACAATGAGCAGTTCTTC. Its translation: CAREGYNEQFF.

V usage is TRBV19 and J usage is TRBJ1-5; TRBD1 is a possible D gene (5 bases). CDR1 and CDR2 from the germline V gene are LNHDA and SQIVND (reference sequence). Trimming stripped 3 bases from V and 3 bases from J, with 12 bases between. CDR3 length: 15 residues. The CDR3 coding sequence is TGTGCCAGTAGTATCGGAGGGGTTGACAATCAGCCCCAGCATTTT. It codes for CASSIGGVDNQPQHF. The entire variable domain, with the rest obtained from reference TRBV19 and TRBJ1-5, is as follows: DGGITQSPKYLFRKEGQNVTLSCEQNLNHDAMYWYRQDPGQGLRLIYYSQIVNDFQKGDIAEGYSVSREKKESFPLTVTSAQKNPTAFYLCASSIGGVDNQPQHFGDGTRLSIL.

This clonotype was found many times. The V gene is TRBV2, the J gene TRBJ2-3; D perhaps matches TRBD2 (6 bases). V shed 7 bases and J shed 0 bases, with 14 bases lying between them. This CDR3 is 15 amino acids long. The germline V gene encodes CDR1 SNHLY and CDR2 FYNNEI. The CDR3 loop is CASTQLAASTDTQYF. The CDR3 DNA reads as TGTGCCAGCACCCAACTAGCCGCTAGCACAGATACGCAGTATTTT.

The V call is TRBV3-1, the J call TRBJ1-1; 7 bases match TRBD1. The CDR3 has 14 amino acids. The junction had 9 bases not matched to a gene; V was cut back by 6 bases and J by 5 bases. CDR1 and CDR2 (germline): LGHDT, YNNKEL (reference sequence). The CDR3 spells CASSTQGLSTEAFF. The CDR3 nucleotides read TGTGCCAGCAGTACACAGGGGCTCTCGACTGAAGCTTTCTTT.

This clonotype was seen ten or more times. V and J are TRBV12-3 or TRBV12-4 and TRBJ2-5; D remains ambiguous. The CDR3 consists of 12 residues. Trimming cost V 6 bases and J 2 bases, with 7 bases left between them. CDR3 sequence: CASSRYQETQYF. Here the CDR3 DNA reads TGTGCCAGCAGCAGATATCAAGAGACCCAGTACTTC.

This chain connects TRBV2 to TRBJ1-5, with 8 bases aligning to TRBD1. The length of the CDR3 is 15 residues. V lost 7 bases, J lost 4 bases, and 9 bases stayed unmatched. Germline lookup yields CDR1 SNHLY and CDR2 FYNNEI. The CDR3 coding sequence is TGTGCCAGCACGTTTGGACAGGGAGCGAATCAGCCCCAGCATTTT. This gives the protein CASTFGQGANQPQHF.

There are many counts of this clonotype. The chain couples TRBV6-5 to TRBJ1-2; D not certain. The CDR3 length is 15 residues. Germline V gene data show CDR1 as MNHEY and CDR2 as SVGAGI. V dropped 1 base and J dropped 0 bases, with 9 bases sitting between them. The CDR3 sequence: CASSYLGSANYGYTF. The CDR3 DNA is TGTGCCAGCAGTTACTTGGGATCTGCTAACTATGGCTACACCTTC.

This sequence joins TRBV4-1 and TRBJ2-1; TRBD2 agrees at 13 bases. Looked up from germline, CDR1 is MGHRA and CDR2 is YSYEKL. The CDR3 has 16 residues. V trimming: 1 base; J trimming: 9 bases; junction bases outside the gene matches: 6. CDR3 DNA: TGCGCCAGCAGCCAAGCTGGGACTAGCGGGATTGGTGAGCAGTTCTTC. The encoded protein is CASSQAGTSGIGEQFF.

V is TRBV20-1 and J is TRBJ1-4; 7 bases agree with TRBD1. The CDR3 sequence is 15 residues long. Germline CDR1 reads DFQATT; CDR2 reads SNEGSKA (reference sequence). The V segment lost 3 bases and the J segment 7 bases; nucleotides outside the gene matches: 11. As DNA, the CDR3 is TGCAGTGCTAGTAATATAGGGGGCGCAGGTGAAAAACTGTTTTTT. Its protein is CSASNIGGAGEKLFF.

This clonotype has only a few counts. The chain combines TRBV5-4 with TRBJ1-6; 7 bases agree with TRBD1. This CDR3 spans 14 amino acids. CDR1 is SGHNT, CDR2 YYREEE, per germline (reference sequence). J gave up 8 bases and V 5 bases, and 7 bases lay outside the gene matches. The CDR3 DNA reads TGTGCCAGCAGGAACCGGGACAGAGATTCACCCCTCCACTTT. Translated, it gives CASRNRDRDSPLHF.

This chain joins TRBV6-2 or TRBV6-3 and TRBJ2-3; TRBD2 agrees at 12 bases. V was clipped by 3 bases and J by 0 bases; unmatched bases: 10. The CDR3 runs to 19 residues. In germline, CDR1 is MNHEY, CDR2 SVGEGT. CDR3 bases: TGTGCCAGCAGTTATACCAGACTAGCGGGGGACCCAAGCACAGATACGCAGTATTTT. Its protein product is CASSYTRLAGDPSTDTQYF.

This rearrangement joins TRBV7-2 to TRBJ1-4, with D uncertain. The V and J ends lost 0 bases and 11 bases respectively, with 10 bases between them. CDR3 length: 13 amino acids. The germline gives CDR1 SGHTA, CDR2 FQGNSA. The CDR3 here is CASSLAGLGKLFF. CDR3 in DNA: TGTGCCAGCAGCTTAGCCGGGTTGGGGAAACTGTTTTTT.

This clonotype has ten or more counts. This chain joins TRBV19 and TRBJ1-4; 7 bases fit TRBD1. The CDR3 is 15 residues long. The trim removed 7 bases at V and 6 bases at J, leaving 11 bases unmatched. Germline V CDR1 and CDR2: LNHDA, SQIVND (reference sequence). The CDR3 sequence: CASTQSGTAHEKLFF. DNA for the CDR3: TGTGCCAGTACCCAATCCGGGACAGCCCATGAAAAACTGTTTTTT. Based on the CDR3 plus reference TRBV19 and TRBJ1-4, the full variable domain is DGGITQSPKYLFRKEGQNVTLSCEQNLNHDAMYWYRQDPGQGLRLIYYSQIVNDFQKGDIAEGYSVSREKKESFPLTVTSAQKNPTAFYLCASTQSGTAHEKLFFGSGTQLSVL.

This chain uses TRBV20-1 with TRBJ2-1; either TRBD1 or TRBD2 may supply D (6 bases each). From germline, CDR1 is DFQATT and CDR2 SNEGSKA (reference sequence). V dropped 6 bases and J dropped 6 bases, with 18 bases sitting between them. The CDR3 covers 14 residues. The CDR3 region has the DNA TGCAGTGCCGTTAGGGGGAGGCCCCCCAATGAGCAGTTCTTC. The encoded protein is CSAVRGRPPNEQFF.

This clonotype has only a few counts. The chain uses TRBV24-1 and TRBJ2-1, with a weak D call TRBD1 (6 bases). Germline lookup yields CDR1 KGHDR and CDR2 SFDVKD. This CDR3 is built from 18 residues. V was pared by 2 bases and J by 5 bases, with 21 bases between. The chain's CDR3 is CATSDYGALGGKHNEQFF. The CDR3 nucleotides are TGTGCCACCAGTGATTATGGTGCCCTAGGGGGAAAGCACAATGAGCAGTTCTTC.

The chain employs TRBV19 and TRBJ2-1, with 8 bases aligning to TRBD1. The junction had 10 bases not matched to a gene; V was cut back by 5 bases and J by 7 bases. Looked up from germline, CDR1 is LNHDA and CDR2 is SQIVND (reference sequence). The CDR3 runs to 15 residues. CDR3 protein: CASSYWQGANNEQFF. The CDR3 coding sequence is TGTGCCAGTAGTTATTGGCAGGGGGCGAATAATGAGCAGTTCTTC.

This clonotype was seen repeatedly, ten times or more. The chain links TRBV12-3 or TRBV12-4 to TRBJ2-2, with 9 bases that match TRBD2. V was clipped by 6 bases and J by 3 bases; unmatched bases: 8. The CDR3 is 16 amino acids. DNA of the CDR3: TGTGCCAGCAGCCAGACTAGCGGTTTTTACACCGGGGAGCTGTTTTTT. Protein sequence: CASSQTSGFYTGELFF.

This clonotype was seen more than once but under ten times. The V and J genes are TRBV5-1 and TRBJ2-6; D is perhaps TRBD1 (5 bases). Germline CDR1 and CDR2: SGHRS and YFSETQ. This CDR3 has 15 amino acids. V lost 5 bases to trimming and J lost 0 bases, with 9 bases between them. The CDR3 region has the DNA TGCGCCAGCAGAGTACAGGCCTCTGGGGCCAACGTCCTGACTTTC. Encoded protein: CASRVQASGANVLTF.

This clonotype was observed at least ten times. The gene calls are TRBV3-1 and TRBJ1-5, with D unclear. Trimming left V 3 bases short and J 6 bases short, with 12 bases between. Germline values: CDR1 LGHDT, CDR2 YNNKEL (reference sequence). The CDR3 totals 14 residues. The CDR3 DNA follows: TGTGCCAGCAGCCAGTCCGCCCGGAGTCAGCCCCAGCATTTT. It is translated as CASSQSARSQPQHF. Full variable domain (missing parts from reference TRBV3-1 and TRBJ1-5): DTAVSQTPKYLVTQMGNDKSIKCEQNLGHDTMYWYKQDSKKFLKIMFSYNNKELIINETVPNRFSPKSPDKAHLNLHINSLELGDSAVYFCASSQSARSQPQHFGDGTRLSIL.

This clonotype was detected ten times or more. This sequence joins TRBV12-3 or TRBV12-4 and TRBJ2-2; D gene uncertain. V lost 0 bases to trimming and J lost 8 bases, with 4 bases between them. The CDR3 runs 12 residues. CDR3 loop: CASSLARGELFF. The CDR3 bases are TGTGCCAGCAGTTTAGCGCGGGGGGAGCTGTTTTTT.

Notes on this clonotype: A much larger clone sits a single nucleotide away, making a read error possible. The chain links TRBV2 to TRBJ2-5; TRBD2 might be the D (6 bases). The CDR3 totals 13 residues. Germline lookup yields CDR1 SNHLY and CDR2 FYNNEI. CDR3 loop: CARAEGHQKTQYF. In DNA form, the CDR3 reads TGTGCCAGGGCGGAGGGCCACCAAAAGACCCAGTACTTC.